The sequence of this TCR beta chain was determined in a study of blood T cell repertoires in COVID-19. Study overall: Acute-phase and convalescent COVID-19 samples originated in the United States, Italy and Spain. In each case, the material was cDNA or gDNA derived from T cells, B-cell-depleted T cells, or PBMCs.

As processed by the authors: It was from reference gene primer amplification that nucleated cell counts were estimated. Repertoires were generated with immunoSEQ multiplex PCR, while TCRdb's copy carries only in-frame clones and drops some. V, J and clone size are those of that table, while D and trimming were read from the DNA. The top ten hold about 11% of the sample, which has roughly 25,000 clones, roughly 89% seen once. Germline V gene lookup returns CDR1 SNHLY and CDR2 FYNNEI. Trimming stripped 0 bases from V and 10 bases from J, with 12 bases between. The CDR3 covers 13 residues. Sequencing was done on a sample of peripheral blood. The chain links TRBV2 to TRBJ1-1; D is uncertain. The TCR comes from a man aged 70 or older with acute or convalescent COVID-19. CDR3 sequence (DNA): TGTGCCAGCAGTGAAGCAGAGGGTGCGGGAGCTTTCTTT. Amino acids: CASSEAEGAGAFF.